This T cell receptor (beta chain) was recovered during a study of identical twins. Via MiXCR, TCRdb re-called the 5' RACE reads, giving one row per CDR3 protein. The table has about 340,000 distinct CDR3 sequences, roughly 12% seen once. The CDR3 has 15 residues. V was shortened by 2 bases and J by 3 bases, with 13 bases between the two germline ends. CDR1 is WSHSY and CDR2 is SAAADI in the germline V gene. These data were likewise used in another study, on yellow fever vaccine responses in identical twins.

V usage is TRBV10-2 and J usage is TRBJ2-5, with D possibly TRBD2 on 5 matching bases. The receptor was derived from a woman under 30 in good health. The sequencing sample was made of CD8+ T cells sorted from blood. CDR3 sequence reads: CASSEEELAEETQYF. The CDR3 DNA follows: TGCGCCAGCAGTGAGGAGGAGCTAGCTGAAGAGACCCAGTACTTC.